What follows are 7 T cell receptor beta chains derived from one specimen sequenced in a study of blood T cells in healthy people across ages. Combining a sample-barcoded 5' primer with a J-beta primer mix, a second PCR ran for roughly 6 to 12 cycles. TCRdb used MiXCR to reprocess the 5' RACE reads, holding one entry per CDR3 protein. The data hold 1.5 million to 2 million distinct CDR3 sequences, with just under 50% observed a single time. Sequencing was done on a sample of blood. The receptors were sampled from a woman between 40 and 50 years old in good health.

The chain recombines TRBV6-2 or TRBV6-3 with TRBJ1-2; no reliable D call. The CDR3 sequence is 15 residues long. V was clipped by 0 bases and J by 4 bases, with 12 bases between them. Germline assignment: CDR1 MNHEY and CDR2 SVGEGT. CDR3 residues: CASSYSAERIYGYTF. CDR3 bases: TGTGCCAGCAGTTACTCGGCAGAGCGGATCTATGGCTACACCTTC.

The chain joins TRBV10-3 to TRBJ2-3; 8 bases agree with TRBD2. CDR3 length: 15 amino acids. Germline V gives CDR1 ENHRY, CDR2 SYGVKD. The trim removed 4 bases at V and 0 bases at J, leaving 3 bases unmatched. The CDR3 is CAISVAGGSTDTQYF. CDR3 nucleotides: TGTGCCATCAGTGTCGCGGGGGGAAGCACAGATACGCAGTATTTT.

V usage is TRBV12-3 or TRBV12-4 and J usage is TRBJ1-4; 7 bases line up with TRBD1. V dropped 5 bases and J dropped 8; count of bases not matched to a gene: 11. The CDR3 is 15 residues long. DNA of the CDR3: TGTGCCAGCAGTCCAGGGGGGGCCCCTAGGGAAAAACTGTTTTTT. It is translated as CASSPGGAPREKLFF.

The genes are TRBV18 and TRBJ2-5; maybe TRBD1 (6 bases). Deletions cut 6 bases from V and 5 bases from J, with 16 bases between. The germline CDR1 and CDR2 sequences are KGHSH and LQKENI. CDR3 length: 14 residues. The DNA for the CDR3 is TGTGCCAGCTCCCGAGGACAGATTGGCGAGACCCAGTACTTC. Translating gives CASSRGQIGETQYF. Looking up the rest from reference TRBV18 and TRBJ2-5 gives the full variable domain: NAGVMQNPRHLVRRRGQEARLRCSPMKGHSHVYWYRQLPEEGLKFMVYLQKENIIDESGMPKERFSAEFPKEGPSILRIQQVVRGDSAAYFCASSRGQIGETQYFGPGTRLLVL.

The V and J genes are TRBV24-1 and TRBJ2-1; TRBD1 matches at 7 bases. The DNA end lines up better with TRBJ2-7; the J call may be wrong. The CDR3 consists of 18 residues. Germline V gene data show CDR1 as KGHDR and CDR2 as SFDVKD. CDR3 loop: CATSDVGTATSSYNEQYF. The CDR3 region has the DNA TGTGCCACCAGTGATGTGGGGACAGCCACCAGCTCCTACAATGAGCAGTACTTC.

The rearrangement joins TRBV18 to TRBJ2-3, with 9 bases identical to TRBD1. Germline CDR1 reads KGHSH; CDR2 reads LQKENI. The CDR3 covers 15 residues. Losses at the gene ends were 1 base for V and 5 bases for J; bases not matched to a gene: 4. DNA of the CDR3: TGTGCCAGCTCACCACTACAGGGGGCTGGAGATACGCAGTATTTT. Translated: CASSPLQGAGDTQYF.

The rearrangement joins TRBV4-3 to TRBJ2-7; D could derive from TRBD1 or TRBD2 (7 bases each). V lost 8 bases, J lost 7 bases, and 18 bases lay in between. This CDR3 is 13 amino acids long. Germline CDR1 is LGHNA and CDR2 is YSLEER. CDR3 nucleotides: TGCGCCAGCGGGACAGCGGGGAGGAGTGAGCAGTACTTC. Encoded protein: CASGTAGRSEQYF.